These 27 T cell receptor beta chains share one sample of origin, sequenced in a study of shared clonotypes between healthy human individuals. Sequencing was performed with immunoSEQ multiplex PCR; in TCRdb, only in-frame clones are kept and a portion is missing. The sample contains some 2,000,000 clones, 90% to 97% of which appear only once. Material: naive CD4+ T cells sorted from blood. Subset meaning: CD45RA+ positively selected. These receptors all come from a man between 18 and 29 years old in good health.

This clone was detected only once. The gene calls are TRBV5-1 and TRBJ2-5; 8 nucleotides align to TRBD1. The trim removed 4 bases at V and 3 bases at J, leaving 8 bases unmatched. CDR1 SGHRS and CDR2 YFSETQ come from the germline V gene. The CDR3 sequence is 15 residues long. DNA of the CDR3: TGCGCCAGCAGCCGGTGGGTGACAGGGGAAGAGACCCAGTACTTC. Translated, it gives CASSRWVTGEETQYF.

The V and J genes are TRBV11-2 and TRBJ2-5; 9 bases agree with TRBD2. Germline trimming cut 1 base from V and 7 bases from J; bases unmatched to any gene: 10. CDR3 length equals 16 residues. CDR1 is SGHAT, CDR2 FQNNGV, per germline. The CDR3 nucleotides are TGTGCCAGCAGCTTAGTTGGGACTAGCTTTCCGGGGACCCAGTACTTC. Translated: CASSLVGTSFPGTQYF. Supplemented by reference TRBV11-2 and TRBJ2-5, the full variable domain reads EAGVAQSPRYKIIEKRQSVAFWCNPISGHATLYWYQQILGQGPKLLIQFQNNGVVDDSQLPKDRFSAERLKGVDSTLKIQPAKLEDSAVYLCASSLVGTSFPGTQYFGPGTRLLVL.

In DNA form, the CDR3 reads TGTGCCAGCAAAAGCAGGCGCTACAATCAGCCCCAGCATTTT. Its protein product is CASKSRRYNQPQHF. The gene calls are TRBV28 and TRBJ1-5, with D unresolved. This CDR3 region has 14 residues. The V end was cut by 7 bases, the J end by 3 bases, with 13 bases between. Germline loops: CDR1 MDHEN, CDR2 SYDVKM.

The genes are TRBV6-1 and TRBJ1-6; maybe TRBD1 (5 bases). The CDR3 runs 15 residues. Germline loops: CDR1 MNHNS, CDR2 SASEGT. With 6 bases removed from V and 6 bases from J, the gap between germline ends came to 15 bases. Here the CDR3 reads CASRETATLNSPLHF. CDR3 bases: TGTGCCAGCAGAGAGACAGCCACACTTAATTCACCCCTCCACTTT.

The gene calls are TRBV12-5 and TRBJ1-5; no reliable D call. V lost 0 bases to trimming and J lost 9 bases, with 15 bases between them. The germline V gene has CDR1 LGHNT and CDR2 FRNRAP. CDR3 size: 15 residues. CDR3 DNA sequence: TGTGCTAGTGGTTTGGTAGAAATTCGGGTCTTGCCCCAGCATTTT. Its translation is CASGLVEIRVLPQHF.

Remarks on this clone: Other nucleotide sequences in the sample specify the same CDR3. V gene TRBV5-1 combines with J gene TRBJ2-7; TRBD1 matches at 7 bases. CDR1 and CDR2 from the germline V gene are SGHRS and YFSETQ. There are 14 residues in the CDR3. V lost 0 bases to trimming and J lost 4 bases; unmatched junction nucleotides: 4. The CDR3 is CASSLDPGGYEQYF. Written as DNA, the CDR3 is TGCGCCAGCAGCTTGGATCCAGGGGGTTACGAGCAGTACTTC.

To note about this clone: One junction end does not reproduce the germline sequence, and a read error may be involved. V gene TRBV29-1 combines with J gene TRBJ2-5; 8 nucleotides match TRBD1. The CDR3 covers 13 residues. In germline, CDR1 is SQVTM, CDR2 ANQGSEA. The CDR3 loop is CSVRTGPQDTQYF. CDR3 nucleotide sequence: TGCAGCGTTCGGACAGGGCCCCAAGACACCCAGTACTTC. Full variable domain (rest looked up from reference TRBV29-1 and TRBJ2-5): SAVISQKPSRDICQRGTSLTIQCQVDSQVTMMFWYRQQPGQSLTLIATANQGSEATYESGFVIDKFPISRPNLTFSTLTVSNMSPEDSSIYLCSVRTGPQDTQYFGPGTRLLVL.

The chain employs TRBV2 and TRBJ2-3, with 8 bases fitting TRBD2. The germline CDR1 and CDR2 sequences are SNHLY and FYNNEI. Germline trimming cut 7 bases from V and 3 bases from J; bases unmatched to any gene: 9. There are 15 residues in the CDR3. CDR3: CASNPYGGATDTQYF. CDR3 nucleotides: TGTGCCAGCAACCCTTACGGGGGGGCGACAGATACGCAGTATTTT.

The CDR3 spells CASSQEDRGWETQYF. The CDR3 DNA reads as TGCGCCAGCAGCCAAGAAGACCGCGGATGGGAGACCCAGTACTTC. V usage is TRBV4-1 and J usage is TRBJ2-5, with D unclear. The CDR3 loop spans 15 amino acids. The germline CDR1 and CDR2 sequences are MGHRA and YSYEKL. Trimming shortened V by 0 bases and J by 5 bases, and 13 bases separated the two germline ends.

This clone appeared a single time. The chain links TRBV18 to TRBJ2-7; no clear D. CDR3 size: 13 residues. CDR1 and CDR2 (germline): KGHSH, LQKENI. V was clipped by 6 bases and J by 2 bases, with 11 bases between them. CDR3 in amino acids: CASSLYGAYEQYF. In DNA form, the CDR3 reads TGTGCCAGCTCCCTGTATGGAGCCTACGAGCAGTACTTC.

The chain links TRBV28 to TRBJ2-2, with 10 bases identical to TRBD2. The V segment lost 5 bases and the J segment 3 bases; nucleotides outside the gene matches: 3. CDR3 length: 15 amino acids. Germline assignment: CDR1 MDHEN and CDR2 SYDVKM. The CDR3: CASSPGTSDTGELFF. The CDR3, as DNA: TGTGCCAGCAGTCCAGGGACTAGCGACACCGGGGAGCTGTTTTTT. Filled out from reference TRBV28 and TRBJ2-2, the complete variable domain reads DVKVTQSSRYLVKRTGEKVFLECVQDMDHENMFWYRQDPGLGLRLIYFSYDVKMKEKGDIPEGYSVSREKKERFSLILESASTNQTSMYLCASSPGTSDTGELFFGEGSRLTVL.

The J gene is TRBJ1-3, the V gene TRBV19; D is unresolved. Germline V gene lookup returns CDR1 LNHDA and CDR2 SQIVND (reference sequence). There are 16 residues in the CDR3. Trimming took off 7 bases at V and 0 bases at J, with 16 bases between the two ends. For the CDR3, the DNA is TGTGCCAGTATCCGGGGAGGGAGCCTCTCTGGAAACACCATATATTTT. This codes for CASIRGGSLSGNTIYF.

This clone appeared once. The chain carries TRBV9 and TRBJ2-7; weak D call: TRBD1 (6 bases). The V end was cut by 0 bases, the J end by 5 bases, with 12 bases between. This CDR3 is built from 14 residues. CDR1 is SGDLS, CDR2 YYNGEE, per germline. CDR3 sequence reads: CASSVAVRGNEQYF. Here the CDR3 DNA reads TGTGCCAGCAGCGTAGCGGTCAGGGGAAACGAGCAGTACTTC.

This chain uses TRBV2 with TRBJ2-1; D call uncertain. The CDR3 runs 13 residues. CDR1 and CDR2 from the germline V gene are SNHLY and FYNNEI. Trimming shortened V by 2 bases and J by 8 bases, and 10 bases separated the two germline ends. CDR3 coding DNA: TGTGCCAGCAGTGAAAACTCGTTCGATGAGCAGTTCTTC. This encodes CASSENSFDEQFF.

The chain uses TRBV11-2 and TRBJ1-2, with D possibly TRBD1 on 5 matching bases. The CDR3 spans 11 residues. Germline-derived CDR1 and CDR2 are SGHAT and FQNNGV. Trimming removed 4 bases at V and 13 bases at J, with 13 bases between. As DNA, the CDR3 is TGTGCCAGCAGCTACTCGTCGACAGTCACCTTC. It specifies CASSYSSTVTF.

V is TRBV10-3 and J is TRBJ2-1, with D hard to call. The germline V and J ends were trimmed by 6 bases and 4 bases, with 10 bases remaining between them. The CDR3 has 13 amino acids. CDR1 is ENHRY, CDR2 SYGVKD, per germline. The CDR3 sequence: CAISVSVYNEQFF. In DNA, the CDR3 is TGTGCCATCAGCGTCTCAGTATACAATGAGCAGTTCTTC.

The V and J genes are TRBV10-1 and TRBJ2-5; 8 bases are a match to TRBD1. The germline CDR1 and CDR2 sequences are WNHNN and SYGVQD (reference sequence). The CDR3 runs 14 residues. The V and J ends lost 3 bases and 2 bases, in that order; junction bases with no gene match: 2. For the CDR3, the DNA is TGCGCCAGCAGTGAAAACAGGGGGCAAGAGACCCAGTACTTC. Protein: CASSENRGQETQYF.

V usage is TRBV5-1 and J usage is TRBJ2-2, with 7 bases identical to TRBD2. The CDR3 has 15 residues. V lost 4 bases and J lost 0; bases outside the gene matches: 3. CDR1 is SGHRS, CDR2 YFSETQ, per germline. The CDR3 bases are TGCGCCAGCAGCCGGGACTATTCGAACACCGGGGAGCTGTTTTTT. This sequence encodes CASSRDYSNTGELFF. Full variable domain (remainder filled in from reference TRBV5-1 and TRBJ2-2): KAGVTQTPRYLIKTRGQQVTLSCSPISGHRSVSWYQQTPGQGLQFLFEYFSETQRNKGNFPGRFSGRQFSNSRSEMNVSTLELGDSALYLCASSRDYSNTGELFFGEGSRLTVL.

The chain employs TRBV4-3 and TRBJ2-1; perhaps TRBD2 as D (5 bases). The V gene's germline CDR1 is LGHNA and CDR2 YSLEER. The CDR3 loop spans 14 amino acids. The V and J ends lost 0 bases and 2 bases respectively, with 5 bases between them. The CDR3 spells CASSQERAYNEQFF. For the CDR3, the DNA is TGCGCCAGCAGCCAAGAGCGGGCCTACAATGAGCAGTTCTTC.

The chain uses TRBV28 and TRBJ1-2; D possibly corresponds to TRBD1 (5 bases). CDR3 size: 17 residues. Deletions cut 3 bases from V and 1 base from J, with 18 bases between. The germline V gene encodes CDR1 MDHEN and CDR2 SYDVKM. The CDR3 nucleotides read TGTGCCAGCAGTTTCATCGCGTTGGAGGGGAGTAACTATGGCTACACCTTC. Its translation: CASSFIALEGSNYGYTF.

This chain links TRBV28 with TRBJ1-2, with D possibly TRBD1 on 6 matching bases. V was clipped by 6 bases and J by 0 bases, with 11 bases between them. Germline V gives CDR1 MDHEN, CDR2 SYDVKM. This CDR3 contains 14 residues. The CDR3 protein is CASRKDSPNYGYTF. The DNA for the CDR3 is TGTGCCAGCAGGAAGGACAGCCCTAACTATGGCTACACCTTC.

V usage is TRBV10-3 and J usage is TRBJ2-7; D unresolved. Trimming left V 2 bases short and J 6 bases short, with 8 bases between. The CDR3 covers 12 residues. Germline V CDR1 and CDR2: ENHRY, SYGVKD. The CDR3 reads CAISERLGEQYF. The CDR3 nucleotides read TGTGCCATCAGTGAGAGATTAGGCGAGCAGTACTTC.

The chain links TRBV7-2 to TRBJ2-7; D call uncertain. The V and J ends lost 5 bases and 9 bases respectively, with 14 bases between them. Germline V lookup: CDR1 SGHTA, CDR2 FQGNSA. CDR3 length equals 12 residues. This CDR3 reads CASSPGPFRQYF. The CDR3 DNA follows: TGTGCCAGCAGCCCCGGACCCTTTCGGCAGTACTTC.

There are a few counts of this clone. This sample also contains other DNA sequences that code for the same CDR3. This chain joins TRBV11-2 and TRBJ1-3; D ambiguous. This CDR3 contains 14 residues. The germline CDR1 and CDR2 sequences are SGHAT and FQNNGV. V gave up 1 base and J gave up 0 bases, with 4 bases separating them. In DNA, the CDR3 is TGTGCCAGCAGCTTAGGGGTCTCTGGAAACACCATATATTTT. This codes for CASSLGVSGNTIYF.

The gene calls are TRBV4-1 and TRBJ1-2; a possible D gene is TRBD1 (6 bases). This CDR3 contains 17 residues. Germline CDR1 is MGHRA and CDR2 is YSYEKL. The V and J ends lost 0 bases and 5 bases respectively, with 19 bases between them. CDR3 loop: CASSQDRVEGGKYGYTF. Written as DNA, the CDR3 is TGCGCCAGCAGCCAAGATCGGGTCGAAGGGGGGAAATATGGCTACACCTTC.

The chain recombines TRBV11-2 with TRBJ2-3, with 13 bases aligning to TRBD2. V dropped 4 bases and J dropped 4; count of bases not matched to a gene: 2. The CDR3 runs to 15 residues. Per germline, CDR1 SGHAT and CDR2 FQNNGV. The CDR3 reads CASSSGLAGADTQYF. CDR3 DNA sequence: TGTGCCAGCAGCTCCGGACTAGCGGGAGCAGATACGCAGTATTTT.

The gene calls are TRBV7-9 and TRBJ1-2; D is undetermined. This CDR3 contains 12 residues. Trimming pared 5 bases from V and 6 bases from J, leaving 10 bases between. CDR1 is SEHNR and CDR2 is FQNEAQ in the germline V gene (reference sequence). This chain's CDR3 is CASSPVIHGYTF. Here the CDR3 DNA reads TGTGCCAGCAGCCCAGTTATCCATGGCTACACCTTC. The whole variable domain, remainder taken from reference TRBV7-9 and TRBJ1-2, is DTGVSQNPRHKITKRGQNVTFRCDPISEHNRLYWYRQTLGQGPEFLTYFQNEAQLEKSRLLSDRFSAERPKGSFSTLEIQRTEQGDSAMYLCASSPVIHGYTFGSGTRLTVV.